This entry lists 15 T cell receptor beta chains sequenced from one sample in a study of T cell responses to AZD1222 COVID-19 vaccine. Assay: immunoSEQ multiplex PCR; the TCRdb copy retains only in-frame clones and omits some. The sample shows under 200,000 clones, more than 75% of them seen only once. Here the sequenced sample was peripheral blood, taken 28 days after the second AZD1222 dose. The receptors stem from an adult who received the AZD1222 COVID-19 vaccine.

The chain links TRBV10-3 to TRBJ1-1; 9 bases are shared with TRBD1. The germline V gene has CDR1 ENHRY and CDR2 SYGVKD. The CDR3 is 13 residues long. The J segment lost 5 bases and the V segment lost 7 bases, leaving 5 bases of the junction unmatched. CDR3: CAITGQGRTEAFF. In nucleotides, the CDR3 is TGTGCCATCACCGGACAGGGGAGAACTGAAGCTTTCTTT.

This clone was seen a few times. The V and J genes are TRBV5-4 and TRBJ2-7; 9 nucleotides line up with TRBD1. CDR3 length: 15 residues. The germline CDR1 and CDR2 sequences are SGHNT and YYREEE (reference sequence). The trim removed 4 bases at V and 7 bases at J, leaving 12 bases unmatched. This CDR3 is CASSRQGEGIREQYF. CDR3 sequence (DNA): TGTGCCAGCAGCCGACAGGGGGAGGGAATTAGAGAGCAGTACTTC.

The genes are TRBV6-6 and TRBJ1-1; D may be TRBD1 (5 bases). Germline V gene sequence: CDR1 MNHNY, CDR2 SVGAGI (reference sequence). CDR3 length equals 15 residues. V was pared by 4 bases and J by 3 bases, with 15 bases between. CDR3 sequence: CASSLQEAKYTEAFF. The CDR3 nucleotides are TGTGCCAGCAGTTTACAGGAGGCTAAGTACACTGAAGCTTTCTTT.

The count of this clone is one. This chain uses TRBV4-3 with TRBJ1-5; D remains ambiguous. V dropped 3 bases and J dropped 2 bases, with 5 bases sitting between them. Germline V gene lookup returns CDR1 LGHNA and CDR2 YSLEER. This CDR3 contains 13 residues. DNA of the CDR3: TGCGCCAGCAGCCACAGCGGCAATCAGCCCCAGCATTTT. This sequence encodes CASSHSGNQPQHF.

The rearrangement joins TRBV5-1 to TRBJ1-1, with 8 positions matching TRBD1. V trimming: 3 bases; J trimming: 4 bases; junction bases outside the gene matches: 5. Per germline, CDR1 SGHRS and CDR2 YFSETQ. The CDR3 extends over 14 amino acids. CDR3 sequence reads: CASSSPGGFTEAFF. The CDR3 DNA reads as TGCGCCAGCAGCTCCCCAGGGGGCTTCACTGAAGCTTTCTTT. Full variable domain (outside the CDR3, taken from reference TRBV5-1 and TRBJ1-1): KAGVTQTPRYLIKTRGQQVTLSCSPISGHRSVSWYQQTPGQGLQFLFEYFSETQRNKGNFPGRFSGRQFSNSRSEMNVSTLELGDSALYLCASSSPGGFTEAFFGQGTRLTVV.

The chain uses TRBV28 and TRBJ2-7; 7 bases are shared with TRBD1. The CDR3 extends over 15 amino acids. Germline-derived CDR1 and CDR2 are MDHEN and SYDVKM. Unmatched junction bases numbered 7, after V lost 2 bases and J lost 3 bases. The DNA of the CDR3 is TGTGCCAGCAGTTTAATGAATACAGGGGTCTACGAGCAGTACTTC. Translated: CASSLMNTGVYEQYF.

As to this clone: Other DNA sequences within the sample encode an identical CDR3. The V and J genes are TRBV19 and TRBJ2-7, with a weak D call TRBD2 (5 bases). CDR1 is LNHDA, CDR2 SQIVND, per germline (reference sequence). Trimming shortened V by 3 bases and J by 0 bases, and 9 bases separated the two germline ends. CDR3 length equals 14 residues. CDR3 loop: CASSIDRGSYEQYF. The CDR3 nucleotides are TGTGCCAGTAGTATCGACCGGGGCTCCTACGAGCAGTACTTC. The full variable domain, rest sourced from reference TRBV19 and TRBJ2-7, is DGGITQSPKYLFRKEGQNVTLSCEQNLNHDAMYWYRQDPGQGLRLIYYSQIVNDFQKGDIAEGYSVSREKKESFPLTVTSAQKNPTAFYLCASSIDRGSYEQYFGPGTRLTVT.

V gene TRBV10-3 combines with J gene TRBJ2-3; TRBD2 matches at 7 bases. V lost 3 bases, J lost 5 bases, and 8 bases stayed unmatched. This CDR3 contains 15 residues. CDR1 is ENHRY, CDR2 SYGVKD, per germline. The CDR3 reads CAISDAAGVEDTQYF. CDR3 nucleotide sequence: TGTGCCATCAGTGACGCGGCGGGAGTGGAAGATACGCAGTATTTT.

The chain carries TRBV5-1 and TRBJ1-2; the match to TRBD1 covers 8 bases. Germline assignment: CDR1 SGHRS and CDR2 YFSETQ. This CDR3 is 16 amino acids long. Losses at the gene ends were 0 bases for V and 4 bases for J; bases not matched to a gene: 8. This CDR3 reads CASSLAGQGTSYGYTF. The CDR3 DNA sequence: TGCGCCAGCAGCTTGGCCGGACAGGGAACTTCCTATGGCTACACCTTC.

V and J are TRBV6-5 and TRBJ2-5; D remains ambiguous. Germline V gene sequence: CDR1 MNHEY, CDR2 SVGAGI. The V gene lost 5 bases and the J gene lost 5 bases, with 15 bases spanning the gap. This CDR3 is 14 amino acids long. The CDR3 loop is CASSRKIAWETQYF. CDR3 DNA sequence: TGTGCCAGCAGTAGAAAGATTGCGTGGGAGACCCAGTACTTC.

V gene TRBV12-5 combines with J gene TRBJ2-1, with TRBD2 matching 8 bases. CDR3 length: 14 amino acids. The ends lost 2 bases at V and 9 bases at J; junction bases unmatched: 6. Germline loops: CDR1 LGHNT, CDR2 FRNRAP. The CDR3 DNA reads TGTGCTAGTGGTTTGTCGGGAGGGGGAGGTGAGCAGTTCTTC. Amino acids: CASGLSGGGGEQFF.

This sequence joins TRBV9 and TRBJ2-1; D is uncertain. Germline V lookup: CDR1 SGDLS, CDR2 YYNGEE. This CDR3 has 15 amino acids. V dropped 0 bases and J dropped 0 bases, with 7 bases sitting between them. CDR3 in DNA: TGTGCCAGCAGCGTAGAGGCTAGCTCCTACAATGAGCAGTTCTTC. Translating gives CASSVEASSYNEQFF.

V gene TRBV5-1 combines with J gene TRBJ2-3, with 9 bases identical to TRBD2. Per the germline V gene, CDR1 is SGHRS and CDR2 is YFSETQ. Unmatched junction bases numbered 5, after V lost 0 bases and J lost 3 bases. The CDR3 is 16 residues long. The CDR3 region has the DNA TGCGCCAGCAGCTTGGAGCCAGCGGGAGGAACAGATACGCAGTATTTT. Encoded protein: CASSLEPAGGTDTQYF. The full variable domain, its missing parts supplied by reference TRBV5-1 and TRBJ2-3, is KAGVTQTPRYLIKTRGQQVTLSCSPISGHRSVSWYQQTPGQGLQFLFEYFSETQRNKGNFPGRFSGRQFSNSRSEMNVSTLELGDSALYLCASSLEPAGGTDTQYFGPGTRLTVL.

The V call is TRBV12-5, the J call TRBJ2-1, with 7 bases identical to TRBD2. V shed 5 bases and J 8 bases; nucleotides not matched to a gene: 15. Germline V gene sequence: CDR1 LGHNT, CDR2 FRNRAP. This CDR3 region has 16 residues. The CDR3, as DNA: TGTGCTAGTGGTCTCCGGGGGGACCCAAGAAGCTATGAGCAGTTCTTC. Its protein is CASGLRGDPRSYEQFF.

The rearrangement joins TRBV28 to TRBJ2-2, with 12 bases matching TRBD2. V was pared by 7 bases and J by 3 bases, with 9 bases of the junction left unmatched. Germline CDR1 MDHEN, CDR2 SYDVKM. This CDR3 is 17 amino acids long. Here the CDR3 DNA reads TGTGCCAGCAATCCTAGCGGGAGGGCCGGGGACACCGGGGAGCTGTTTTTT. Protein sequence: CASNPSGRAGDTGELFF.